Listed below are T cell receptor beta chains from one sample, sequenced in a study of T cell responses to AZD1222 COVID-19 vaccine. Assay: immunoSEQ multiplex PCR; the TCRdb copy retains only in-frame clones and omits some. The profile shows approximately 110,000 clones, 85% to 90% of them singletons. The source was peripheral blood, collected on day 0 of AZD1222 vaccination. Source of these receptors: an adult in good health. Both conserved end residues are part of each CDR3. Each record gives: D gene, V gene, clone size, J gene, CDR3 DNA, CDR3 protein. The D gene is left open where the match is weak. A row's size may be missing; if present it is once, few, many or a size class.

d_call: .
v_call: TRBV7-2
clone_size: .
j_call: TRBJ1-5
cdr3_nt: TGTGCCAGCGCCCCACGGCAGGGTGGTCAGCCCCAGCATTTT
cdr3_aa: CASAPRQGGQPQHF

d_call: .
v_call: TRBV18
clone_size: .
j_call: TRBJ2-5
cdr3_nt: TGTGCCAGCTCACCCCGGGGCAGGGTTGAAGAGACCCAGTACTTC
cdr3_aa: CASSPRGRVEETQYF

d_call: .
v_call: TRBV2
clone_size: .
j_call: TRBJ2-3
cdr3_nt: TGTGCCACCCCGGTTGGGTCCACCACAGATACGCAGTATTTT
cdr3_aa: CATPVGSTTDTQYF

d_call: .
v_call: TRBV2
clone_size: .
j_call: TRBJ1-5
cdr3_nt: TGTGCCAGCAGTGGAGAAAGCAATCAGCCCCAGCATTTT
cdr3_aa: CASSGESNQPQHF

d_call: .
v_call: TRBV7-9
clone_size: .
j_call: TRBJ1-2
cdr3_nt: TGTGCCAGCAGCTTAGAGTGGGGGGAGTATGGCTACACCTTC
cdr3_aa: CASSLEWGEYGYTF

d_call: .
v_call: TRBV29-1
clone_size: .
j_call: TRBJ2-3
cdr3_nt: TGCAGCCCCGCAGACGGAACTAGCACAGATACGCAGTATTTT
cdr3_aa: CSPADGTSTDTQYF

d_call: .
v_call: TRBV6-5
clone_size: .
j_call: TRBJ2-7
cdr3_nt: TGTGCCAGCAGTTACAAGCAATCCTACGAGCAGTACTTC
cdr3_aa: CASSYKQSYEQYF

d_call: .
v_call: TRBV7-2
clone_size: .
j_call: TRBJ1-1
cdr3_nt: TGTGCCAGCACCCTATCCGAGGACCGACTGAACACTGAAGCTTTCTTT
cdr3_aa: CASTLSEDRLNTEAFF

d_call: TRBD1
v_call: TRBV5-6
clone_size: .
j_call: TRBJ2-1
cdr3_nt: TGTGCCAGCAGGTTGACAGGGGGTTCCTACAATGAGCAGTTCTTC
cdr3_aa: CASRLTGGSYNEQFF

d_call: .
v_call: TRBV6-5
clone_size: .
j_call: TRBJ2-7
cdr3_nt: TGTGCCAGCAGTTACCTACAGGGTTCGGCCTACGAGCAGTACTTC
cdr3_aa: CASSYLQGSAYEQYF

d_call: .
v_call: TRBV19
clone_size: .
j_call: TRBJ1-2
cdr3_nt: TGTGCCAGTAGTCCCGAAGGACGGGGGGCACGGGGCTATGGCTACACCTTC
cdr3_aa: CASSPEGRGARGYGYTF

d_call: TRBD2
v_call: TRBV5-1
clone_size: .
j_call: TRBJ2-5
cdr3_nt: TGCGCCAGCAGTCGTGGGGCTAGCGGGGGGGAGACCCAGTACTTC
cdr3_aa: CASSRGASGGETQYF

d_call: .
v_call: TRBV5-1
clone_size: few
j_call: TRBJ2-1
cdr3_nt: TGCGCCAGCAGCGCCGGGACCATATACAATGAGCAGTTCTTC
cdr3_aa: CASSAGTIYNEQFF

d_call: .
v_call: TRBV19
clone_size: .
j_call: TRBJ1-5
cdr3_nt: TGTGCCAGTAGCAGACAGGTTAAACAGCCCCAGCATTTT
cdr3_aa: CASSRQVKQPQHF

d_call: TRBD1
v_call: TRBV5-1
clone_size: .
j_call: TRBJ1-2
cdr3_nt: TGCGCCAGCAGCCCGAGACAGGGGAGAGCCAACTATGGCTACACCTTC
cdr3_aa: CASSPRQGRANYGYTF

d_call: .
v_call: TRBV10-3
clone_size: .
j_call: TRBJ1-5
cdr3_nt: TGTGCCATCAGTGCTTCGGGCACCTATAGCAATCAGCCCCAGCATTTT
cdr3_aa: CAISASGTYSNQPQHF

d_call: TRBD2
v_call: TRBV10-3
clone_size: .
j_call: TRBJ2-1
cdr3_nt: TGTGCCATCAGTGAGTCGGGGGCTAGCGGGGATAACAATGAGCAGTTCTTC
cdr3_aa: CAISESGASGDNNEQFF

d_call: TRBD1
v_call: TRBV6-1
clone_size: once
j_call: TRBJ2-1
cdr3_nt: TGTGCCAGCAGTGTAGACCCGGGACAGGGCTACAATGAGCAGTTCTTC
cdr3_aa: CASSVDPGQGYNEQFF

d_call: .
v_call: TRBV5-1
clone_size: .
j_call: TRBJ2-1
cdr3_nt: TGCGCCAGCAGTGGCGGGACACCCTACAATGAGCAGTTCTTC
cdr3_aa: CASSGGTPYNEQFF

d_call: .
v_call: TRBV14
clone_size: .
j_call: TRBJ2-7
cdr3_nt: TGTGCCAGCAGCCAATCAGGGTCACCCAAATACGAGCAGTACTTC
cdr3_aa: CASSQSGSPKYEQYF

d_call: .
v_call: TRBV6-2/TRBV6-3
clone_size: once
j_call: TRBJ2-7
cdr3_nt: TGTGCCAGCAGTTCTCCTCCCGGGACATACTCCTACGAGCAGTACTTC
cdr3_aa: CASSSPPGTYSYEQYF

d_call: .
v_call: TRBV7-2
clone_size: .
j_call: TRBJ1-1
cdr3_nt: TGTGCCAGCAGCTCCAGCCCTGTTGAAGCTTTCTTT
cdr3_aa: CASSSSPVEAFF

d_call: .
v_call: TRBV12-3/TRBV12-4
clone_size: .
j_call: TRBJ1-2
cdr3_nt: TGTGCCAGCGGGGACGGTACTAACTATGGCTACACCTTC
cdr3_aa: CASGDGTNYGYTF

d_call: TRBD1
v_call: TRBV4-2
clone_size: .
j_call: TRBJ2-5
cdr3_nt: TGTGCCAGCAGCCAAGACACGATTGAGGCAGGGGGCATGAGGGCAGGAGAGACCCAGTACTTC
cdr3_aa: CASSQDTIEAGGMRAGETQYF

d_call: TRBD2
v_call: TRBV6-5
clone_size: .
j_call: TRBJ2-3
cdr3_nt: TGTGCCAGCAGTTACATGGCGGGGGGGAGGGATACGCAGTATTTT
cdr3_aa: CASSYMAGGRDTQYF